This is a list of T cell receptor beta chains from one sample in a study of neurological immune-mediated disorders. TCRdb used MiXCR to reprocess the 5' RACE reads, holding one entry per CDR3 protein. The data hold under 80,000 distinct CDR3 sequences, with approximately 9.4% observed a single time. The source material was PBMCs. The source of these receptors is a man aged 45-60 years in good health. CDR3s include the opening cysteine and the closing phenylalanine or tryptophan. Each record gives: V gene, clone size, J gene, D gene, CDR3 protein, CDR3 DNA. D genes are given only for firm matches. Clone size, where shown, is once, few, many, or a class for clones that have expanded.

V: TRBV12-3/TRBV12-4
size: many
J: TRBJ2-1
D: -
CDR3: CASSPRPIRNTNNEQFF
DNA: TGTGCCAGCAGTCCAAGACCAATAAGAAACACTAACAATGAGCAGTTCTTC

V: TRBV9
size: many
J: TRBJ1-6
D: -
CDR3: CASSGRDHALIGSPLHF
DNA: TGTGCCAGCAGCGGCCGGGACCACGCTCTTATAGGTTCACCCCTCCACTTT

V: TRBV20-1
size: -
J: TRBJ2-7
D: TRBD2
CDR3: CSARVIAGRSYELYF
DNA: TGCAGTGCTAGAGTTATAGCGGGAAGATCCTACGAGCTGTACTTC

V: TRBV5-1
size: many
J: TRBJ2-5
D: TRBD1
CDR3: CASSPSGTGETQYF
DNA: TGCGCCAGCAGCCCCTCCGGGACAGGGGAGACCCAGTACTTC

V: TRBV9
size: many
J: TRBJ1-6
D: -
CDR3: CASSATGYGSPLHF
DNA: TGTGCCAGCAGCGCGACAGGATATGGCTCACCCCTCCACTTT

V: TRBV5-1
size: many
J: TRBJ2-5
D: TRBD1
CDR3: CASNPGQGQETQYF
DNA: TGCGCCAGCAATCCGGGACAGGGGCAAGAGACCCAGTACTTC

V: TRBV12-3/TRBV12-4
size: few
J: TRBJ1-6
D: TRBD1
CDR3: CASSLRGTGGSPLHF
DNA: TGTGCCAGCAGTTTAAGGGGGACAGGGGGTTCACCCCTCCACTTT

V: TRBV7-3
size: many
J: TRBJ2-1
D: -
CDR3: CASSQVGGDNEQFF
DNA: TGTGCCAGCAGCCAAGTGGGCGGTGACAATGAGCAGTTCTTC

V: TRBV5-1
size: many
J: TRBJ2-7
D: -
CDR3: CASSSEGNEQYF
DNA: TGCGCCAGCAGCTCCGAGGGTAACGAGCAGTACTTC

V: TRBV5-1
size: many
J: TRBJ2-3
D: TRBD2
CDR3: CASSLAAGGPGDTQYF
DNA: TGCGCCAGCAGCTTGGCAGCGGGAGGGCCCGGAGATACGCAGTATTTT

V: TRBV7-2
size: many
J: TRBJ2-1
D: -
CDR3: CASSLSSGSALFEQFF
DNA: TGTGCCAGCAGCTTAAGTTCGGGCTCAGCCCTTTTCGAGCAGTTCTTC

V: TRBV9
size: many
J: TRBJ1-6
D: -
CDR3: CASSPFSGQATSPLHF
DNA: TGTGCCAGCAGCCCCTTTTCAGGCCAGGCCACCTCACCCCTCCACTTT

V: TRBV18
size: many
J: TRBJ1-4
D: -
CDR3: CASSPPLRSEEKLFF
DNA: TGTGCCAGCTCACCACCTTTGCGTTCCGAAGAAAAACTGTTTTTT

V: TRBV7-2
size: many
J: TRBJ2-3
D: -
CDR3: CASSPAPGTDTQYF
DNA: TGTGCCAGCAGCCCGGCTCCAGGTACAGATACGCAGTATTTT

V: TRBV4-2
size: few
J: TRBJ2-7
D: -
CDR3: CASSQERIYEQYF
DNA: TGTGCCAGCAGCCAAGAAAGGATTTACGAGCAGTACTTC

V: TRBV12-3/TRBV12-4
size: many
J: TRBJ2-5
D: -
CDR3: CASSSSGIGTQYF
DNA: TGTGCCAGCAGTTCATCCGGGATCGGGACCCAGTACTTC

V: TRBV12-3/TRBV12-4
size: many
J: TRBJ2-7
D: -
CDR3: CASSLRQPYEQYF
DNA: TGTGCCAGCAGTTTGAGGCAACCCTACGAGCAGTACTTC

V: TRBV6-2/TRBV6-3
size: many
J: TRBJ1-5
D: -
CDR3: CASRLTRNSNQPQHF
DNA: TGTGCCAGCAGATTGACAAGAAATAGCAATCAGCCCCAGCATTTT

V: TRBV29-1
size: many
J: TRBJ2-3
D: TRBD1
CDR3: CSVSTGGRDTQYF
DNA: TGCAGCGTGTCTACAGGGGGCCGAGATACGCAGTATTTT